Following are 17 T cell receptor beta chains from one sample sequenced in a study of blood T cell repertoires in COVID-19. Assay used: immunoSEQ multiplex PCR; TCRdb lists only in-frame clones, some missing. The sample lists around 320,000 clones, 90% occurring once. Specimen: PBMCs or T cells enriched from blood (not recorded which). The source of these receptors is a woman under 30 with acute COVID-19.

The rearrangement joins TRBV5-5 to TRBJ1-4; 7 bases are shared with TRBD1. Germline assignment: CDR1 SGHKS and CDR2 YYEKEE (reference sequence). The length of the CDR3 is 15 residues. V was clipped by 0 bases and J by 5 bases; unmatched bases: 4. CDR3 nucleotide sequence: TGTGCCAGCAGCTTGGTTGTGACAGGGAATGAAAAACTGTTTTTT. Amino acids: CASSLVVTGNEKLFF.

V and J are TRBV5-1 and TRBJ2-2; 12 bases are a match to TRBD2. The trim removed 4 bases at V and 5 bases at J, leaving 3 bases unmatched. Germline V gene sequence: CDR1 SGHRS, CDR2 YFSETQ. The CDR3 spans 15 residues. CDR3 in DNA: TGCGCCAGCAGCCAAGGGACTAGCGGGACCGGGGAGCTGTTTTTT. Its translation: CASSQGTSGTGELFF.

The J gene is TRBJ2-4, the V gene TRBV24-1; 8 nucleotides line up with TRBD1. This CDR3 comprises 16 residues. V lost 2 bases to trimming and J lost 6 bases; unmatched junction nucleotides: 8. CDR1 is KGHDR and CDR2 is SFDVKD in the germline V gene. The CDR3 nucleotides are TGTGCCACCAGTGATTCAGGGGGCATGGGGAGAAACATTCAGTACTTC. Encoded protein: CATSDSGGMGRNIQYF.

For the CDR3, the DNA is TGTGCCAGCAGCTTTCCCGGGACTAGCGGCTCCTACGAGCAGTACTTC. Protein product: CASSFPGTSGSYEQYF. V and J are TRBV28 and TRBJ2-7; 11 nucleotides align to TRBD2. J was trimmed by 0 bases and V by 6 bases; bases with no gene match: 7. The CDR3 loop spans 16 amino acids. CDR1 and CDR2 from the germline V gene are MDHEN and SYDVKM. Full variable domain (rest looked up from reference TRBV28 and TRBJ2-7): DVKVTQSSRYLVKRTGEKVFLECVQDMDHENMFWYRQDPGLGLRLIYFSYDVKMKEKGDIPEGYSVSREKKERFSLILESASTNQTSMYLCASSFPGTSGSYEQYFGPGTRLTVT.

This sequence joins TRBV3-1 (or the pseudogene TRBV3-2) and TRBJ2-7; D is perhaps TRBD1 (6 bases). CDR1 LGHDT and CDR2 YNNKEL come from the germline V gene (reference sequence). Between the trimmed V and J ends, which lost 3 bases and 3 bases, there was a span of 15 bases. The CDR3 spans 15 residues. This chain's CDR3 is CASSHRQDVGYEQYF. CDR3 coding DNA: TGTGCCAGCAGCCATAGACAGGACGTGGGCTACGAGCAGTACTTC.

The rearrangement joins TRBV7-3 to TRBJ2-2; the match to TRBD1 covers 8 bases. The CDR3 extends over 14 amino acids. Trimming removed 4 bases from V and 6 bases from J; junction bases left unmatched: 4. The germline CDR1 and CDR2 sequences are SGHTA and FQGTGA. This CDR3 reads CASSSGQGPGELFF. In DNA, the CDR3 is TGTGCCAGCAGCTCAGGACAGGGCCCCGGGGAGCTGTTTTTT.

CDR3 sequence (DNA): TGTGCCAGTAGTATAGATCGGGGGGAGACCCAGTACTTC. Translation gives CASSIDRGETQYF. The chain joins TRBV19 to TRBJ2-5, with TRBD2 as a possible D gene (6 bases). Trimming took off 0 bases at V and 5 bases at J, with 7 bases between the two ends. The length of the CDR3 is 13 residues. Looked up from germline, CDR1 is LNHDA and CDR2 is SQIVND (reference sequence).

The chain joins TRBV28 to TRBJ2-7; maybe TRBD2 (6 bases). The CDR3 runs 15 residues. The germline gives CDR1 MDHEN, CDR2 SYDVKM. V was pared by 4 bases and J by 2 bases, with 15 bases between. The CDR3 bases are TGTGCCAGCAGTTCGGCAGCGGGCGGTACCTACGAGCAGTACTTC. It is translated as CASSSAAGGTYEQYF.

This clone was seen only a few times. This chain joins TRBV2 and TRBJ1-2; D not certain. The CDR3 is made up of 15 amino acids. V was cut by 2 bases and J by 5 bases, with 15 bases left in between. Germline CDR1 reads SNHLY; CDR2 reads FYNNEI. The CDR3 loop is CASSENKIEGYGYTF. The CDR3 bases are TGTGCCAGCAGTGAAAATAAAATTGAGGGTTATGGCTACACCTTC.

This clone came up a few times. Other DNA sequences of this sample code for an identical CDR3. The chain carries TRBV7-2 and TRBJ2-7, with D maybe TRBD2 (6 bases). Germline-derived CDR1 and CDR2 are SGHTA and FQGNSA. Trimming took 1 base from V and 4 from J, leaving 14 bases between them. The CDR3 contains 15 residues. Here the CDR3 DNA reads TGTGCCAGCAGCTTAGATAACGGGAGTGGATACGAGCAGTACTTC. It specifies CASSLDNGSGYEQYF.

CDR3 sequence reads: CASTLGGGLLFF. For the CDR3, the DNA is TGTGCCAGCACCCTAGGGGGAGGGTTACTGTTTTTT. V and J are TRBV28 and TRBJ1-4, with D tentatively TRBD1 (6 bases). Germline CDR1 reads MDHEN; CDR2 reads SYDVKM. Trimming stripped 7 bases from V and 13 bases from J, with 16 bases between. The CDR3 covers 12 residues.

The chain recombines TRBV7-6 with TRBJ1-1; D is perhaps TRBD1 (6 bases). The germline V and J ends were trimmed by 1 base and 3 bases, with 15 bases remaining between them. The CDR3 spans 16 residues. Germline loops: CDR1 SGHVS, CDR2 FNYEAQ. The CDR3 DNA is TGTGCCAGCAGCTTAGGGGTTTGGGGGCGGGACACTGAAGCTTTCTTT. It is translated as CASSLGVWGRDTEAFF.

The CDR3 is CASSRSQAQDTQYF. The CDR3 coding sequence is TGTGCCAGCAGTAGAAGTCAGGCTCAAGATACGCAGTATTTT. This chain uses TRBV6-5 with TRBJ2-3; unclear D gene. Trimming took 5 bases from V and 5 from J, leaving 14 bases between them. Looked up from germline, CDR1 is MNHEY and CDR2 is SVGAGI. CDR3 size: 14 residues.

For the CDR3, the DNA is TGTGCTAGTGGTACCAATTGGGATTACAGGGGCAATCAGCCCCAGCATTTT. It codes for CASGTNWDYRGNQPQHF. The chain is built from TRBV12-5 and TRBJ1-5; D is possibly TRBD1 (6 bases). Between the trimmed V and J ends, which lost 5 bases and 2 bases, there was a span of 19 bases. This CDR3 contains 17 residues. Per germline, CDR1 LGHNT and CDR2 FRNRAP.

V and J are TRBV5-6 and TRBJ2-1, with 9 bases aligning to TRBD2. The V gene's germline CDR1 is SGHDT and CDR2 YYEEEE. Germline trimming cut 4 bases from V and 6 bases from J; bases unmatched to any gene: 14. CDR3 length: 17 amino acids. The CDR3 here is CASSDLSLAGVVNEQFF. In DNA, the CDR3 is TGTGCCAGCAGCGACCTCTCATTAGCGGGAGTGGTCAATGAGCAGTTCTTC.

This chain uses TRBV19 with TRBJ2-1, with 8 bases identical to TRBD2. Looked up from germline, CDR1 is LNHDA and CDR2 is SQIVND (reference sequence). Unmatched junction bases numbered 9, after V lost 5 bases and J lost 6 bases. The CDR3 extends over 15 amino acids. The CDR3 protein is CASSPGLGKTNEQFF. CDR3 DNA sequence: TGTGCCAGTAGTCCGGGACTAGGTAAGACCAATGAGCAGTTCTTC. The entire variable domain, with the rest obtained from reference TRBV19 and TRBJ2-1, is as follows: DGGITQSPKYLFRKEGQNVTLSCEQNLNHDAMYWYRQDPGQGLRLIYYSQIVNDFQKGDIAEGYSVSREKKESFPLTVTSAQKNPTAFYLCASSPGLGKTNEQFFGPGTRLTVL.

The chain combines TRBV2 with TRBJ2-7; 7 bases are shared with TRBD2. V shed 7 bases, J shed 1 base, and the junction held 10 bases outside the gene matches. CDR1 and CDR2 (germline): SNHLY, FYNNEI. The CDR3 extends over 15 amino acids. The CDR3 DNA follows: TGTGCCAGCAACGCGGGAGCCCATTCTTCCTACGAGCAGTACTTC. Translation: CASNAGAHSSYEQYF.